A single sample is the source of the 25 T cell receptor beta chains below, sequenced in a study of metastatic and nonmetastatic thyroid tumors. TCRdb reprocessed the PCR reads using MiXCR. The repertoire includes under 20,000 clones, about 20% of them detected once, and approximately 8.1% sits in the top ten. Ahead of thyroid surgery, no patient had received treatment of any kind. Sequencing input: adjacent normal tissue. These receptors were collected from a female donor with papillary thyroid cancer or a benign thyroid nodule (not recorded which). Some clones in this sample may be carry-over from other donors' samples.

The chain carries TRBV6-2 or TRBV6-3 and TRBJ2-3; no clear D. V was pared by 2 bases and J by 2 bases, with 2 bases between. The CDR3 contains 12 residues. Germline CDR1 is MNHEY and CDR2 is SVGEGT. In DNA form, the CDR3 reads TGTGCCAGCAGTTACCCCACAGATACGCAGTATTTT. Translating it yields CASSYPTDTQYF.

Here the CDR3 DNA reads TGTGCCAGAAATAAGGGAGATAGCGGAAACACCATATATTTT. Translating gives CARNKGDSGNTIYF. The chain combines TRBV2 with TRBJ1-3; D not certain. CDR1 is SNHLY, CDR2 FYNNEI, per germline. Between the trimmed V and J ends, which lost 9 bases and 4 bases, there was a span of 16 bases. This CDR3 region has 14 residues.

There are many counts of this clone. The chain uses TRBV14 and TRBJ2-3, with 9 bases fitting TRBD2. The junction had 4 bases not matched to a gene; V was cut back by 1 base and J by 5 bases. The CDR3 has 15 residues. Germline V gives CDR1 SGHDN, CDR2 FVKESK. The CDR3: CASSQVSGGRDTQYF. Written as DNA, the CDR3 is TGTGCCAGCAGCCAAGTGAGCGGGGGGCGAGATACGCAGTATTTT.

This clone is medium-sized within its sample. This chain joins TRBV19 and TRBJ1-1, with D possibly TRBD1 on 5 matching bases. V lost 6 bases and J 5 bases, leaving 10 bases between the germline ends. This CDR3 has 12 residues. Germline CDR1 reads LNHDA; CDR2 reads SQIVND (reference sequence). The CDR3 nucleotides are TGTGCCAGTAGGGAGGGGAGGACTGAAGCTTTCTTT. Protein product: CASREGRTEAFF.

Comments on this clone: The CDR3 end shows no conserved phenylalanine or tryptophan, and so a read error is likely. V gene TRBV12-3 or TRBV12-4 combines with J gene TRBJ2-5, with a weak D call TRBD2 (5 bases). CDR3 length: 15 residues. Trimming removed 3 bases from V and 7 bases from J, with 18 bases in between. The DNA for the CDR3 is TGTGCCAGCAGTTTCTGTCGGGGTTTGAGGGTGACCCAGTACCTC. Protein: CASSFCRGLRVTQYL.

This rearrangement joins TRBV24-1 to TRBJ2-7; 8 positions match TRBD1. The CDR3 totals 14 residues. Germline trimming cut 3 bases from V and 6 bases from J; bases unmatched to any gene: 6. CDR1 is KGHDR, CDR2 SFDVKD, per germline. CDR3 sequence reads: CATSDETGVGEQYF. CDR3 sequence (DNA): TGTGCCACCAGTGATGAGACAGGGGTAGGCGAGCAGTACTTC.

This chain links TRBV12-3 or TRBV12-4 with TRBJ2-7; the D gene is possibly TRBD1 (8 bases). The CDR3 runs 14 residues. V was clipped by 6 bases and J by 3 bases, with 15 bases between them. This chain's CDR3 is CASRQGGPFYEQYF. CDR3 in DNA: TGTGCCAGCAGACAGGGGGGGCCCTTCTACGAGCAGTACTTC.

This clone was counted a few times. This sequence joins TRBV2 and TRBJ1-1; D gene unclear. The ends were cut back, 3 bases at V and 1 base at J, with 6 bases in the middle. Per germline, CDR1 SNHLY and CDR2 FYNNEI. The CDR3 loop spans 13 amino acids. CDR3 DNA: TGTGCCAGCAGTGATGGAGGGAACACTGAAGCTTTCTTT. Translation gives CASSDGGNTEAFF.

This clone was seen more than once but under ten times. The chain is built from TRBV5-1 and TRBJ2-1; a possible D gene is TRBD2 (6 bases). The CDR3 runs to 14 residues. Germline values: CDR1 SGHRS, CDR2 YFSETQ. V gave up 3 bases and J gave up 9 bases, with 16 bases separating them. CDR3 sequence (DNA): TGCGCCAGCAGCTCAAGGAGTTTCGGGGGTGAGCAGTTCTTC. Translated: CASSSRSFGGEQFF.

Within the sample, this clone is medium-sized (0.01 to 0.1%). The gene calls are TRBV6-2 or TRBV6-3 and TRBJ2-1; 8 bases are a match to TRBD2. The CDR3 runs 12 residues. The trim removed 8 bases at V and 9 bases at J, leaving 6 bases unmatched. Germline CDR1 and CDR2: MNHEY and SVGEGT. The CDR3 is CASLSGSSEQFF. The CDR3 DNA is TGTGCCAGCCTCAGCGGGAGTAGTGAGCAGTTCTTC.

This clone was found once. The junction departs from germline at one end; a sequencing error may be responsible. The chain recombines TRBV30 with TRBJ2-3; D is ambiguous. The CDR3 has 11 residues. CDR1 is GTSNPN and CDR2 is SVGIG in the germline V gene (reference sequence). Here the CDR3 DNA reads TGTACCTACCTTCACACAGATATGCAGTATTTT. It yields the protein CTYLHTDMQYF.

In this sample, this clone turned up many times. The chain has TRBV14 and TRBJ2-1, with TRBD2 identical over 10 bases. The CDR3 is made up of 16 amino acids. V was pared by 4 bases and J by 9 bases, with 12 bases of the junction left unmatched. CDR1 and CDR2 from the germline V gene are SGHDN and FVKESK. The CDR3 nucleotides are TGTGCCAGCAGCCGTATTGGAGCGGGAGGGGCCCCTGAGCAGTTCTTC. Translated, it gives CASSRIGAGGAPEQFF.

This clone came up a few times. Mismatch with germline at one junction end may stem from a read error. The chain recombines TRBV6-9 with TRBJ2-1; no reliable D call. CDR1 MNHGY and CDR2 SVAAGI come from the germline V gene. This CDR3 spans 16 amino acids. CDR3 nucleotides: TGTGCCAGCAGTGATTCGACATCCTCCGGCTGGGCTTCGCAGTTCTTC. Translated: CASSDSTSSGWASQFF.

CDR3 region: CASSTRTSGSHEQFF. The CDR3 nucleotides read TGTGCCAGCAGCACCCGGACTAGCGGGAGTCATGAGCAGTTCTTC. The chain joins TRBV7-9 to TRBJ2-1; 13 bases match TRBD2. V shed 5 bases and J 8 bases; nucleotides not matched to a gene: 6. Germline V gene lookup returns CDR1 SEHNR and CDR2 FQNEAQ (reference sequence). CDR3 length: 15 amino acids.

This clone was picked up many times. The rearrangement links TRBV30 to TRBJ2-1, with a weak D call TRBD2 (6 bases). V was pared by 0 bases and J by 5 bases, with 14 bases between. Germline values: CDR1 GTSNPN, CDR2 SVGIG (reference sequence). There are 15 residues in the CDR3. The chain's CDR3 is CAWSVGLQWDNEQFF. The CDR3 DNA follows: TGTGCCTGGAGTGTGGGACTCCAATGGGACAATGAGCAGTTCTTC. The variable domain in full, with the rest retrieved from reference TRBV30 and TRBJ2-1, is SQTIHQWPATLVQPVGSPLSLECTVEGTSNPNLYWYRQAAGRGLQLLFYSVGIGQISSEVPQNLSASRPQDRQFILSSKKLLLSDSGFYLCAWSVGLQWDNEQFFGPGTRLTVL.

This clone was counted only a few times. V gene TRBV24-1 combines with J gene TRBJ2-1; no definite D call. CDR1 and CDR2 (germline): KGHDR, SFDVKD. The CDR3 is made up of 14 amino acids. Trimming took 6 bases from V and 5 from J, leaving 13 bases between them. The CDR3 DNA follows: TGTGCCACCAGTCGGCGGCTCTGGGACAATGAGCAGTTCTTC. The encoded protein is CATSRRLWDNEQFF.

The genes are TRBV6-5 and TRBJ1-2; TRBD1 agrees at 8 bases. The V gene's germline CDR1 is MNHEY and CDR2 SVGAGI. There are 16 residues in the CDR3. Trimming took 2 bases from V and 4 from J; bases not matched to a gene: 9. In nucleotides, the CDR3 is TGTGCCAGCAGTTACCGGAGGGACAGGCCGCCCTATGGCTACACCTTC. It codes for CASSYRRDRPPYGYTF.

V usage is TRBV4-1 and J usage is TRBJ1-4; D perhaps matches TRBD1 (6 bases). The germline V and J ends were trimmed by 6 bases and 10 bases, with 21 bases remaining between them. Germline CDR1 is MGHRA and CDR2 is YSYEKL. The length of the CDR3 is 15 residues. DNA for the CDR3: TGCGCCAGCAGTCACCAGGGGAGGGGTAGTGGAAAACTGTTTTTT. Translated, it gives CASSHQGRGSGKLFF.

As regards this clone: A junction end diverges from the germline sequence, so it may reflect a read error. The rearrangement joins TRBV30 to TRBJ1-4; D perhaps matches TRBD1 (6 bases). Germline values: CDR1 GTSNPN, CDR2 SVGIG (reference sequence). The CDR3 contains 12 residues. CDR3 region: CARSVSRGKLFF. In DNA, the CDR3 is TGTGCCCGGAGTGTCTCCAGGGGAAAACTGTTTTTT.

CDR3 sequence (DNA): TGTGCCAGCAGTTACTCGATGGGCAGGGGTAATTCACCCCTCCACTTT. Translated: CASSYSMGRGNSPLHF. This sequence joins TRBV6-5 and TRBJ1-6; a possible D gene is TRBD1 (6 bases). The germline CDR1 and CDR2 sequences are MNHEY and SVGAGI. Trimming left V 0 bases short and J 6 bases short, with 12 bases between. This CDR3 contains 16 residues.

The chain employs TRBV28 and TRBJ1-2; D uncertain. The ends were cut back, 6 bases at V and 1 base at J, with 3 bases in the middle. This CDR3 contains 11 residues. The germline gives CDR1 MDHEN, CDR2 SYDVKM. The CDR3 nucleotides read TGTGCCAGCAGCCATAACTATGGCTACACCTTC. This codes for CASSHNYGYTF.

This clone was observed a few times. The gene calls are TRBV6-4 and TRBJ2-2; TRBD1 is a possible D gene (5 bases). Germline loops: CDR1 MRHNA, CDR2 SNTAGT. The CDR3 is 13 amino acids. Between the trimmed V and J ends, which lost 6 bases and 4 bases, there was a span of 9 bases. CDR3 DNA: TGTGCCAGCAGAGAGCAGGGCACCGGGGAGCTGTTTTTT. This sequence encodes CASREQGTGELFF.

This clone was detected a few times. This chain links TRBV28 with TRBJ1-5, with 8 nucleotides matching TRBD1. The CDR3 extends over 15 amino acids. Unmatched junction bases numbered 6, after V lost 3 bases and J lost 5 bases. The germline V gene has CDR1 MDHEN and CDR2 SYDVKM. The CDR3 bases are TGTGCCAGCAGTTTTCGGGGACAGGTATATCAGCCCCAGCATTTT. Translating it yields CASSFRGQVYQPQHF.

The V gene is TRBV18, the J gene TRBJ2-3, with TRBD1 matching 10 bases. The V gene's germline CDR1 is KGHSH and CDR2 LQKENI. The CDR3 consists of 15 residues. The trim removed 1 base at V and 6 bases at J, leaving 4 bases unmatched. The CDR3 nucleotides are TGTGCCAGCTCACCACGGACAGGGGGTGCGGATACGCAGTATTTT. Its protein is CASSPRTGGADTQYF.

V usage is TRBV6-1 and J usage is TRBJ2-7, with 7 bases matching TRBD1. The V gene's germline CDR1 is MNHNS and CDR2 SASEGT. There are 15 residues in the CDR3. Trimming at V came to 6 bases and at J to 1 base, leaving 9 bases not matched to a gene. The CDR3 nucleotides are TGTGCCAGCAGCCAAGGGACAGAGTCGTCCTACGAGCAGTACTTC. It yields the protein CASSQGTESSYEQYF.